This T cell receptor (beta chain) was captured in a study of blood T cell repertoires in COVID-19. Looking at the study overall: T cells, B-cell-depleted T cells, or PBMCs supplied cDNA or gDNA.

V dropped 0 bases and J dropped 2; count of bases not matched to a gene: 13. CDR1 is SGDLS and CDR2 is YYNGEE in the germline V gene. CDR3 length: 19 residues. TCRdb keeps only in-frame clones here, not all; method: immunoSEQ multiplex PCR. The table records 55,000 to 75,000 clones, approximately 86% of them present only once. V and J are TRBV9 and TRBJ2-1; TRBD1 matches at 8 bases. The specimen sequenced was peripheral blood. The TCR sequence derives from a man aged 45-65 years with acute or convalescent COVID-19. In DNA, the CDR3 is TGTGCCAGCAGCGTAGCTGGCAGGGGGCGGATCTTAACCTACAATGAGCAGTTCTTC. This encodes CASSVAGRGRILTYNEQFF.